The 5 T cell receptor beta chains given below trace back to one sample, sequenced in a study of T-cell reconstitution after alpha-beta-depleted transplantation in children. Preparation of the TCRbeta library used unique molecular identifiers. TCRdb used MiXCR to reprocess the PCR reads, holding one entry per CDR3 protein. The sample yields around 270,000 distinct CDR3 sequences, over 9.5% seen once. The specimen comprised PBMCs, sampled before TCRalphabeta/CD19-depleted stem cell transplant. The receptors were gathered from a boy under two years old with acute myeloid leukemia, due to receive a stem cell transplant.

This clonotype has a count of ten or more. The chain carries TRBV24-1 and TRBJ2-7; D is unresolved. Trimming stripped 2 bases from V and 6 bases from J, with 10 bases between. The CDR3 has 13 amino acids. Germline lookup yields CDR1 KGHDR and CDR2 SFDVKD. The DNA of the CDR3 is TGTGCCACCAGTGATTACGCGGCAGGCGAGCAGTACTTC. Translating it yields CATSDYAAGEQYF.

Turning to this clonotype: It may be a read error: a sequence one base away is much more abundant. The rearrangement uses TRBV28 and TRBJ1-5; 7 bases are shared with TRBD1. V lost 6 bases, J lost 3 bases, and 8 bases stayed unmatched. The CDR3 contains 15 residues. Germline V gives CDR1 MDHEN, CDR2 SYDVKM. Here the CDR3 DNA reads TGTGCCAGCAGCCACTCAGGGACAGACAATCAGCCCCAGCATTTT. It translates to CASSHSGTDNQPQHF.

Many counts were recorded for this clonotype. This CDR3 reads CSARDPGTSGRIEQYF. The CDR3 DNA follows: TGCAGTGCTAGAGATCCCGGGACTAGCGGGAGGATCGAGCAGTACTTC. The rearrangement uses TRBV20-1 and TRBJ2-7; TRBD2 agrees at 15 bases. There are 16 residues in the CDR3. Germline loops: CDR1 DFQATT, CDR2 SNEGSKA (reference sequence). V trimming: 0 bases; J trimming: 6 bases; junction bases outside the gene matches: 6.

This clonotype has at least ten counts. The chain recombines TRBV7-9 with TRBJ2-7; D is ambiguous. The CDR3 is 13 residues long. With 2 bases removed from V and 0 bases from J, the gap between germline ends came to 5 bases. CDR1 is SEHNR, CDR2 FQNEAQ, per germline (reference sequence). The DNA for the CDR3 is TGTGCCAGCAGCTTACGGGCCTCCTACGAGCAGTACTTC. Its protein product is CASSLRASYEQYF.

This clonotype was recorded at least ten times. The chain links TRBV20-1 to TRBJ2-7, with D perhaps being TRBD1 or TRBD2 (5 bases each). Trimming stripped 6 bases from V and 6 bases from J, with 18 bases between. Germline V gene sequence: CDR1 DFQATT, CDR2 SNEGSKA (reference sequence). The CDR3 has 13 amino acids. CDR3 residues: CSARDPLKGEQYF. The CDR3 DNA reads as TGCAGTGCCCGGGACCCTTTAAAAGGCGAGCAGTACTTC.